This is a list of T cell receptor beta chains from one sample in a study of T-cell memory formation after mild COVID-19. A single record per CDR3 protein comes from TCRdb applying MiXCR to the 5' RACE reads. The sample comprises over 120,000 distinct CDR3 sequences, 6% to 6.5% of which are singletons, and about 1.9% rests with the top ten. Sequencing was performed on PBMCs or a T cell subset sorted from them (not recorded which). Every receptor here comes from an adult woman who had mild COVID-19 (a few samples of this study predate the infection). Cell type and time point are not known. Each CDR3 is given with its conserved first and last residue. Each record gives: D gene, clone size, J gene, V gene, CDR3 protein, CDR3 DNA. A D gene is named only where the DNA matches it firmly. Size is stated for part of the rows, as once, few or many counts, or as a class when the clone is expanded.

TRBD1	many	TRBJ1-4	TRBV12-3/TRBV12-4	CASSYGQGWDEKLFF	TGTGCCAGCAGTTACGGACAGGGTTGGGATGAAAAACTGTTTTTT
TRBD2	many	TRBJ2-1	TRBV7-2	CASSLRSSGRIGEQFF	TGTGCCAGCAGCTTAAGGTCTAGCGGGAGGATCGGTGAGCAGTTCTTC
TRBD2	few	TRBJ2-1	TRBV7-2	CASSLDGLAGANEQFF	TGTGCCAGCAGCTTAGATGGTCTAGCGGGTGCAAATGAGCAGTTCTTC
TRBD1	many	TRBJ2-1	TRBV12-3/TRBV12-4	CASKTGTGVANEQFF	TGTGCCAGCAAGACCGGGACAGGGGTAGCCAATGAGCAGTTCTTC
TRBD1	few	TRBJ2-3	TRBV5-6	CASSWQQGADTQYF	TGTGCCAGCAGCTGGCAACAGGGGGCCGATACGCAGTATTTT
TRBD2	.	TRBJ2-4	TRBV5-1	CASSQERGQNIQYF	TGCGCCAGCAGCCAGGAGCGGGGGCAGAACATTCAGTACTTC
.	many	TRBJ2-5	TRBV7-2	CASSHSAGTQYF	TGTGCCAGCAGCCACTCAGCGGGGACCCAGTACTTC
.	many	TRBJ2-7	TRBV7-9	CASSFSLASYEQYF	TGTGCCAGCAGCTTTAGTCTAGCCTCCTACGAGCAGTACTTC
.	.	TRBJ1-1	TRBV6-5	CASFQGTEAFF	TGTGCCAGCTTTCAGGGGACTGAAGCTTTCTTT
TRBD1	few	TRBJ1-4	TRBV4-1	CASSQGDHRGYEKLFF	TGCGCCAGCAGCCAAGGGGATCACAGGGGCTATGAAAAACTGTTTTTT
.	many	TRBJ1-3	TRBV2	CASRDTGFISGNTIYF	TGTGCCAGCAGAGATACTGGGTTCATCTCTGGAAACACCATATATTTT
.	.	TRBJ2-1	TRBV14	CASSSPKGYGNEQFF	TGTGCCAGCAGCTCACCTAAGGGGTATGGCAATGAGCAGTTCTTC
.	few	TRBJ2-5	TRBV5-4	CASSPQVRGPQETQYF	TGTGCCAGCAGCCCCCAGGTGCGGGGGCCACAAGAGACCCAGTACTTC
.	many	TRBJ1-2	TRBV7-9	CASSTTVVGDNYGYTF	TGTGCCAGCAGCACCACGGTAGTAGGGGATAACTATGGCTACACCTTC
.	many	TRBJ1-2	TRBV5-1	CASSGGQTNYGYTF	TGCGCCAGCAGCGGCGGACAGACTAACTATGGCTACACCTTC
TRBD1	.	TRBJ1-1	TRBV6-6	CASSDRTGVGTEAFF	TGTGCCAGCAGTGACAGGACAGGTGTCGGCACTGAAGCTTTCTTT